Each of the 26 T cell receptor beta chains below was sequenced from the same sample in a study of T cell responses to AZD1222 COVID-19 vaccine. The protocol was immunoSEQ multiplex PCR, while the TCRdb copy is restricted to in-frame clones and leaves out a portion. Among about 140,000 clones, approximately 92% were seen once, and the ten largest hold roughly 3.6%. The sequencing used peripheral blood, collected 28 days after the second AZD1222 dose. All receptors derive from an adult who received the AZD1222 COVID-19 vaccine.

The chain joins TRBV3-1 (or the pseudogene TRBV3-2) to TRBJ1-2, with D tentatively TRBD1 (5 bases). In germline, CDR1 is LGHDT, CDR2 YNNKEL (reference sequence). Trimming removed 4 bases from V and 2 bases from J, with 11 bases in between. This CDR3 comprises 14 residues. The CDR3 bases are TGTGCCAGCAGCCCTTGGGGCCCCAACTATGGCTACACCTTC. Translated: CASSPWGPNYGYTF.

This chain connects TRBV3-1 (or the pseudogene TRBV3-2) to TRBJ2-3, with 9 bases identical to TRBD2. CDR3 length equals 16 residues. Germline-derived CDR1 and CDR2 are LGHDT and YNNKEL (reference sequence). V was clipped by 0 bases and J by 5 bases; unmatched bases: 6. The CDR3 bases are TGTGCCAGCAGCCAAGAAAGAGTAGCGGGAGAAGATACGCAGTATTTT. Protein sequence: CASSQERVAGEDTQYF.

The genes are TRBV19 and TRBJ2-2; 7 nucleotides line up with TRBD1. CDR1 and CDR2 from the germline V gene are LNHDA and SQIVND (reference sequence). The CDR3 loop spans 14 amino acids. Trimming took 6 bases from V and 4 from J; bases not matched to a gene: 5. CDR3 coding DNA: TGTGCCAGTAGCTGGGACAGAAGCACCGGGGAGCTGTTTTTT. Protein sequence: CASSWDRSTGELFF.

The V and J genes are TRBV15 and TRBJ1-5; no clear D. Germline loops: CDR1 LNHNV, CDR2 YYDKDF (reference sequence). V was cut by 8 bases and J by 3 bases, with 11 bases left in between. The CDR3 is 13 residues long. Here the CDR3 DNA reads TGTGCCACCCGCGTGGGGATCAATCAGCCCCAGCATTTT. It yields the protein CATRVGINQPQHF.

This clone was recorded only once. This rearrangement joins TRBV29-1 to TRBJ1-1, with D uncertain. The CDR3 contains 17 residues. Germline CDR1 SQVTM, CDR2 ANQGSEA. The V and J ends lost 1 base and 1 base respectively, with 19 bases between them. CDR3 amino acids: CSVEVFRPSWGNTEAFF. The CDR3 DNA follows: TGCAGCGTTGAAGTTTTCCGGCCTTCTTGGGGGAACACTGAAGCTTTCTTT. Full variable domain (outside the CDR3, taken from reference TRBV29-1 and TRBJ1-1): SAVISQKPSRDICQRGTSLTIQCQVDSQVTMMFWYRQQPGQSLTLIATANQGSEATYESGFVIDKFPISRPNLTFSTLTVSNMSPEDSSIYLCSVEVFRPSWGNTEAFFGQGTRLTVV.

The genes are TRBV27 and TRBJ2-1; D perhaps matches TRBD2 (6 bases). Per germline, CDR1 MNHEY and CDR2 SMNVEV (reference sequence). This CDR3 has 14 amino acids. Trimming shortened V by 0 bases and J by 10 bases, and 13 bases separated the two germline ends. This chain's CDR3 is CASSLSQLAWEQFF. The CDR3 DNA is TGTGCCAGCAGTTTATCCCAACTAGCTTGGGAGCAGTTCTTC.

V is TRBV4-3 and J is TRBJ1-2; 8 bases are shared with TRBD1. This CDR3 spans 16 amino acids. CDR1 and CDR2 from the germline V gene are LGHNA and YSLEER. With V trimmed by 2 bases and J by 7 bases, 12 bases remained unmatched. This CDR3 is CASSQTGQARIGGYTF. The CDR3 region has the DNA TGCGCCAGCAGCCAAACGGGACAGGCCCGAATCGGTGGCTACACCTTC.

This chain uses TRBV6-5 with TRBJ1-6, with D hard to call. Trimming pared 0 bases from V and 7 bases from J, leaving 4 bases between. This CDR3 is built from 13 residues. Germline V gives CDR1 MNHEY, CDR2 SVGAGI. Here the CDR3 reads CASSYSGNSPLHF. The CDR3 bases are TGTGCCAGCAGTTACTCGGGGAATTCACCCCTCCACTTT.

V and J are TRBV7-9 and TRBJ2-1; 8 bases agree with TRBD1. Looked up from germline, CDR1 is SEHNR and CDR2 is FQNEAQ (reference sequence). This CDR3 region has 17 residues. V shed 7 bases, J shed 6 bases, and the junction held 17 bases outside the gene matches. The CDR3: CASTSIVGQGASNEQFF. Here the CDR3 DNA reads TGTGCCAGCACCTCAATCGTGGGGCAGGGGGCCAGCAATGAGCAGTTCTTC.

V is TRBV28 and J is TRBJ1-1; no definite D call. The CDR3 contains 11 residues. Looked up from germline, CDR1 is MDHEN and CDR2 is SYDVKM. V was clipped by 5 bases and J by 3 bases, with 4 bases between them. The CDR3 nucleotides are TGTGCCAGCAGTGTCGACACTGAAGCTTTCTTT. It is translated as CASSVDTEAFF.

The chain joins TRBV11-1 to TRBJ2-4; 9 bases align to TRBD1. Per the germline V gene, CDR1 is SGHAT and CDR2 is FQDESV (reference sequence). V was clipped by 3 bases and J by 2 bases; unmatched bases: 2. This CDR3 has 15 residues. CDR3 residues: CASSFTGGTKNIQYF. In DNA, the CDR3 is TGTGCCAGCAGCTTCACAGGGGGCACCAAAAACATTCAGTACTTC.

The chain combines TRBV7-3 with TRBJ2-5; 9 nucleotides align to TRBD1. Losses at the gene ends were 5 bases for V and 5 bases for J; bases not matched to a gene: 6. This CDR3 is 14 amino acids long. The V gene's germline CDR1 is SGHTA and CDR2 FQGTGA. CDR3 loop: CASSPTGGRETQYF. DNA of the CDR3: TGTGCCAGCAGCCCAACAGGGGGCAGGGAGACCCAGTACTTC. The complete variable domain, with remaining parts taken from reference TRBV7-3 and TRBJ2-5, reads GAGVSQTPSNKVTEKGKYVELRCDPISGHTALYWYRQSLGQGPEFLIYFQGTGAADDSGLPNDRFFAVRPEGSVSTLKIQRTERGDSAVYLCASSPTGGRETQYFGPGTRLLVL.

The chain uses TRBV28 and TRBJ1-1, with D possibly being TRBD1 (6 bases). Trimming removed 5 bases at V and 0 bases at J, with 16 bases between. CDR1 and CDR2 (germline): MDHEN, SYDVKM. CDR3 length: 16 amino acids. The CDR3 spells CASSPTGRGMNTEAFF. CDR3 coding DNA: TGTGCCAGCAGTCCCACAGGGCGCGGTATGAACACTGAAGCTTTCTTT.

The CDR3 sequence: CASSLRPGNTEAFF. DNA for the CDR3: TGTGCCAGCAGCTTAAGACCGGGAAACACTGAAGCTTTCTTT. The chain is built from TRBV7-3 and TRBJ1-1; no definite D call. CDR1 is SGHTA and CDR2 is FQGTGA in the germline V gene. V lost 1 base and J lost 2, with 8 bases in between. This CDR3 is 14 amino acids long.

The chain combines TRBV28 with TRBJ1-4; D remains ambiguous. V lost 0 bases and J 7 bases, leaving 12 bases between the germline ends. The V gene's germline CDR1 is MDHEN and CDR2 SYDVKM. The length of the CDR3 is 15 residues. CDR3 coding DNA: TGTGCCAGCAGTTTATGGACTTCAGGAGGTGAAAAACTGTTTTTT. Translated, it gives CASSLWTSGGEKLFF. The whole variable domain, filled in from reference TRBV28 and TRBJ1-4, reads DVKVTQSSRYLVKRTGEKVFLECVQDMDHENMFWYRQDPGLGLRLIYFSYDVKMKEKGDIPEGYSVSREKKERFSLILESASTNQTSMYLCASSLWTSGGEKLFFGSGTQLSVL.

This chain connects TRBV2 to TRBJ2-7; D gene ambiguous. Looked up from germline, CDR1 is SNHLY and CDR2 is FYNNEI. V was clipped by 2 bases and J by 4 bases, with 9 bases between them. This CDR3 region has 13 residues. This chain's CDR3 is CASSEYTPYEQYF. CDR3 in DNA: TGTGCCAGCAGTGAATATACCCCTTACGAGCAGTACTTC.

J is TRBJ1-2 and V is TRBV7-2; D gene unclear. V lost 6 bases and J 4 bases, leaving 12 bases between the germline ends. This CDR3 is built from 13 residues. Germline V gives CDR1 SGHTA, CDR2 FQGNSA. CDR3 bases: TGTGCCAGCAGTCCAGACCAACCCTATGGCTACACCTTC. Protein product: CASSPDQPYGYTF. Using reference TRBV7-2 and TRBJ1-2 for the parts outside the CDR3, the full variable domain is GAGVSQSPSNKVTEKGKDVELRCDPISGHTALYWYRQSLGQGLEFLIYFQGNSAPDKSGLPSDRFSAERTGGSVSTLTIQRTQQEDSAVYLCASSPDQPYGYTFGSGTRLTVV.

About this clone: Within the sample, other DNA sequences also encode this same CDR3. V usage is TRBV7-2 and J usage is TRBJ2-7; no definite D call. The CDR3 covers 14 residues. Trimming removed 1 base at V and 2 bases at J, with 9 bases between. CDR1 SGHTA and CDR2 FQGNSA come from the germline V gene. The CDR3 reads CASSLDGGPYEQYF. CDR3 DNA sequence: TGTGCCAGCAGCTTAGATGGCGGACCCTACGAGCAGTACTTC.

The CDR3 reads CASSPGQPSSYEQYF. Here the CDR3 DNA reads TGTGCCAGCAGCCCGGGACAGCCTAGCTCCTACGAGCAGTACTTC. The chain uses TRBV27 and TRBJ2-7; TRBD1 matches 7 bases. Germline V gives CDR1 MNHEY, CDR2 SMNVEV (reference sequence). This CDR3 spans 15 amino acids. V shed 6 bases, J shed 0 bases, and the junction held 8 bases outside the gene matches.

The V call is TRBV7-9, the J call TRBJ1-4, with 9 bases matching TRBD1. J was trimmed by 3 bases and V by 4 bases; bases with no gene match: 0. CDR1 and CDR2 (germline): SEHNR, FQNEAQ (reference sequence). This CDR3 contains 14 residues. The CDR3 loop is CASSYRGPNEKLFF. The CDR3 region has the DNA TGTGCCAGCAGCTACAGGGGGCCTAATGAAAAACTGTTTTTT.

The rearrangement joins TRBV27 to TRBJ2-2, with D perhaps matching TRBD2 (7 bases). V was pared by 6 bases and J by 4 bases, with 18 bases between. The CDR3 contains 16 residues. Germline CDR1 reads MNHEY; CDR2 reads SMNVEV (reference sequence). CDR3 bases: TGTGCCAGCAGGGGGGGGGCCGGGAGAGCCACCGGGGAGCTGTTTTTT. It specifies CASRGGAGRATGELFF.

The chain employs TRBV6-5 and TRBJ2-2; the D is unclear. V was shortened by 7 bases and J by 4 bases, with 7 bases between the two germline ends. This CDR3 region has 12 residues. Germline loops: CDR1 MNHEY, CDR2 SVGAGI. CDR3 DNA: TGTGCCAGCATCGGAAGCACCGGGGAGCTGTTTTTT. Translation gives CASIGSTGELFF.

This clone was seen just once. The J gene is TRBJ2-5, the V gene TRBV3-1 (or the pseudogene TRBV3-2), with D possibly TRBD2 on 6 matching bases. V lost 2 bases to trimming and J lost 5 bases, with 15 bases between them. The CDR3 loop spans 15 amino acids. CDR1 and CDR2 from the germline V gene are LGHDT and YNNKEL (reference sequence). The CDR3 nucleotides are TGTGCCAGCAGCCAAACCGGAGGGCCGAGTGAGACCCAGTACTTC. This encodes CASSQTGGPSETQYF.

The chain combines TRBV28 with TRBJ1-5, with D possibly being TRBD1 (5 bases). The CDR3 is 14 residues long. Germline-derived CDR1 and CDR2 are MDHEN and SYDVKM. V lost 5 bases and J 9 bases, leaving 17 bases between the germline ends. CDR3 amino acids: CASSPLTVGPPQHF. The CDR3 DNA sequence: TGTGCCAGCAGTCCCCTGACGGTGGGGCCGCCCCAGCATTTT.

The chain links TRBV19 to TRBJ1-4; D gene uncertain. V was trimmed by 4 bases and J by 6 bases, leaving 12 bases between them. The CDR3 is 14 residues long. Germline assignment: CDR1 LNHDA and CDR2 SQIVND (reference sequence). The DNA of the CDR3 is TGTGCCAGTAGTAAAGCCCGGGGTTATGAAAAACTGTTTTTT. Its protein is CASSKARGYEKLFF.

The chain is built from TRBV7-8 and TRBJ1-5, with D unclear. The germline V gene encodes CDR1 SGHVS and CDR2 FQNEAQ. Trimming took 7 bases from V and 2 from J, leaving 15 bases between them. The CDR3 is made up of 15 amino acids. DNA of the CDR3: TGTGCCAGCACAAAGTTGACCGGGGGCAATCAGCCCCAGCATTTT. It specifies CASTKLTGGNQPQHF.